This T cell receptor (beta chain) was observed in a study of identical twins. The study's findings and limits: Out-of-frame alpha sequences common to twins were enriched for low generation probability.

V lost 7 bases and J 3 bases, leaving 15 bases between the germline ends. Per the germline V gene, CDR1 is MNHNS and CDR2 is SASEGT. This CDR3 has 15 residues. A word on this clonotype: Its target is not known.

TCRdb re-called the 5' RACE reads with MiXCR, one entry per CDR3 protein. The sample includes hundreds of thousands of distinct CDR3 sequences, around 20% of them seen just once. These same data were also listed under a study on T cells expressing NK-cell markers. From that study: The sequencing cohort of eight donors included seven HCMV-seropositive individuals and one seronegative individual. These same clonotypes (in a handful of donors) also led the CD3+CD56-NKG2C+ fraction. There remained a lack of clarity about HCMV specificity of expanded NKG2C+ T cell clones.

The clonotype comes from a woman aged 18-29 years in good health. The material sequenced was PBMCs. V gene TRBV6-1 combines with J gene TRBJ1-4; D may be TRBD1 (6 bases). The CDR3 sequence: CASKAKGQPNEKLFF. CDR3 sequence (DNA): TGTGCCAGCAAAGCAAAGGGACAACCTAATGAAAAACTGTTTTTT.